A selection of T cell receptor beta chains follows, all from one sample in a study of neurological immune-mediated disorders. TCRdb itself ran the 5' RACE reads through MiXCR, one entry per CDR3 protein. This table holds under 60,000 distinct CDR3 sequences, more than 5% found once. Sequencing used CD4+ T cells from blood. The receptors derive from a woman between 18 and 29 years old with multiple sclerosis. Both conserved end residues are part of each CDR3. The D gene is left open where the match is weak. Clone sizes are shown as how often the clone was seen (once, few, many) or a class if it is expanded.

V: TRBV3-1
size: many
J: TRBJ1-2
D: .
CDR3: CASSPRGDYGYTF
DNA: TGTGCCAGCAGCCCCCGGGGCGACTATGGCTACACCTTC

V: TRBV5-1
size: many
J: TRBJ2-5
D: .
CDR3: CASSLGYQEETQYF
DNA: TGCGCCAGCAGCTTGGGTTACCAAGAAGAGACCCAGTACTTC

V: TRBV25-1
size: many
J: TRBJ1-5
D: .
CDR3: CASRGSNQPQHF
DNA: TGTGCCAGCAGGGGCAGCAATCAGCCCCAGCATTTT

V: TRBV11-2
size: many
J: TRBJ1-6
D: .
CDR3: CASSLVRGAESPLHF
DNA: TGTGCCAGCAGCTTAGTCCGGGGGGCGGAATCACCCCTCCACTTT

V: TRBV5-1
size: many
J: TRBJ2-1
D: .
CDR3: CASSLAGRNNEQFF
DNA: TGCGCCAGCAGCTTGGCCGGACGGAACAATGAGCAGTTCTTC

V: TRBV12-3/TRBV12-4
size: many
J: TRBJ2-1
D: TRBD2
CDR3: CASSSRGTSAFRFF
DNA: TGTGCCAGCAGTTCGCGTGGGACTAGTGCTTTCCGGTTCTTC

V: TRBV7-2
size: many
J: TRBJ2-6
D: .
CDR3: CASSSRAGANVLTF
DNA: TGTGCCAGCAGCTCGCGAGCTGGGGCCAACGTCCTGACTTTC

V: TRBV4-1
size: few
J: TRBJ2-1
D: TRBD1
CDR3: CASSQARDRGSRHEQFF
DNA: TGCGCCAGCAGCCAAGCTAGGGACAGGGGGTCTCGGCATGAGCAGTTCTTC

V: TRBV11-2
size: many
J: TRBJ2-1
D: TRBD2
CDR3: CASSFGLAGGGGGEQFF
DNA: TGTGCCAGCAGCTTTGGACTAGCGGGAGGGGGTGGCGGGGAGCAGTTCTTC

V: TRBV10-3
size: medium-sized
J: TRBJ2-2
D: .
CDR3: CAIKILNTGELFF
DNA: TGTGCCATCAAGATTCTGAACACCGGGGAGCTGTTTTTT

V: TRBV5-1
size: few
J: TRBJ1-4
D: TRBD1
CDR3: CASSQDRAGSEKLFF
DNA: TGCGCCAGCAGCCAAGACAGGGCCGGCAGTGAAAAACTGTTTTTT

V: TRBV7-2
size: many
J: TRBJ1-2
D: .
CDR3: CASSPAGGYGYTF
DNA: TGTGCCAGCAGCCCTGCAGGAGGATATGGCTACACCTTC

V: TRBV7-7
size: many
J: TRBJ2-1
D: TRBD1
CDR3: CASSWDRDAEQFF
DNA: TGTGCTAGCAGTTGGGACAGGGACGCTGAGCAGTTCTTC

V: TRBV5-5
size: many
J: TRBJ1-1
D: TRBD1
CDR3: CASSLTGVTEAFF
DNA: TGTGCCAGCAGCCTGACAGGGGTCACTGAAGCTTTCTTT

V: TRBV5-1
size: many
J: TRBJ2-2
D: TRBD1
CDR3: CASSLDGTANTGELFF
DNA: TGCGCCAGCAGCTTGGACGGGACAGCGAACACCGGGGAGCTGTTTTTT